This T cell receptor (beta chain) comes out of a study of cytomegalovirus exposure and HLA in healthy donors. The donors were part of the roughly 130-subject validation cohort, which stood apart from the 666-subject first cohort. Measured with immunoSEQ multiplex PCR; TCRdb has only the in-frame clones, and not every one. The table includes roughly 350,000 clones, 86% detected once. Germline-derived CDR1 and CDR2 are MNHEY and SMNVEV (reference sequence). V was cut by 1 base and J by 5 bases, with 15 bases left in between. The CDR3 has 16 amino acids. On this clone itself: Its antigen remains unknown.

Study-level findings and limits: Subsequent analysis revealed that first-cohort TCR clusters tended to co-occur in the roughly 120 validation repertoires.

The receptor comes from a woman aged 18-29 years in good health and CMV-seronegative. This chain links TRBV27 with TRBJ1-5, with unresolved D. Sequenced material: PBMCs. CDR3 loop: CASSLWAQGGDQPQHF. CDR3 bases: TGTGCCAGCAGTTTATGGGCTCAAGGAGGCGATCAGCCCCAGCATTTT.